Each of the 10 T cell receptor beta chains below was sequenced from the same sample in a study of T cells after yellow fever vaccination. TCRdb ran MiXCR on the 5' RACE reads and lists one entry per CDR3 protein. The top ten hold 2.5% to 4% of the sample, which has some 320,000 distinct CDR3 sequences, roughly 10% seen once. Here the sequenced sample was CD4+ T cells sorted from PBMCs, taken 45 days after the yellow fever booster vaccination. These receptors were taken from a man between 18 and 29 years old who received the YFV17D yellow fever vaccine.

The V and J genes are TRBV7-2 and TRBJ2-1; D is unresolved. CDR1 is SGHTA, CDR2 FQGNSA, per germline. The CDR3 sequence is 14 residues long. Trimming took 3 bases from V and 8 from J, leaving 14 bases between them. CDR3 sequence reads: CASSFSPRGHEQFF. In DNA, the CDR3 is TGTGCCAGCAGCTTCTCCCCACGCGGTCATGAGCAGTTCTTC.

There are a few counts of this clonotype. V gene TRBV10-2 combines with J gene TRBJ2-6; D is ambiguous. The CDR3 contains 19 residues. V was trimmed by 5 bases and J by 0 bases, leaving 20 bases between them. CDR1 and CDR2 from the germline V gene are WSHSY and SAAADI. CDR3: CASSSWGWQSSSGANVLTF. In DNA form, the CDR3 reads TGCGCCAGCAGTTCTTGGGGTTGGCAAAGTAGCTCTGGGGCCAACGTCCTGACTTTC.

The V call is TRBV7-9, the J call TRBJ1-2, with 7 bases matching TRBD1. Unmatched junction bases numbered 13, after V lost 6 bases and J lost 6 bases. The CDR3 is 15 residues long. The germline V gene has CDR1 SEHNR and CDR2 FQNEAQ (reference sequence). In nucleotides, the CDR3 is TGTGCCAGCAGGCCACGTAAGGGACAGCGAAATGGCTACACCTTC. Its translation: CASRPRKGQRNGYTF.

The DNA for the CDR3 is TGTGCCAGCTTCCTTAAATTGAGGATACAGGGACGTAAATCGGGAGCTTTCTTT. Residues: CASFLKLRIQGRKSGAFF. The chain has TRBV28 and TRBJ1-1; the D gene is possibly TRBD1 (6 bases). The V gene lost 8 bases and the J gene lost 10 bases, with 35 bases spanning the gap. The CDR3 length is 18 residues. CDR1 MDHEN and CDR2 SYDVKM come from the germline V gene.

This clonotype was observed a few times. The chain uses TRBV29-1 and TRBJ2-3; D is undetermined. Deletions cut 6 bases from V and 6 bases from J, with 10 bases between. Germline lookup yields CDR1 SQVTM and CDR2 ANQGSEA. This CDR3 is built from 11 residues. CDR3 nucleotide sequence: TGCAGCGTGGGTGTTTGGGATACGCAGTATTTT. The encoded protein is CSVGVWDTQYF.

The V and J genes are TRBV24-1 and TRBJ1-2; tentatively, D is TRBD1 (5 bases). Germline values: CDR1 KGHDR, CDR2 SFDVKD. CDR3 size: 15 residues. Deletions cut 8 bases from V and 9 bases from J, with 24 bases between. The CDR3 coding sequence is TGTGCCACCATTTCCCCCCTGACAGCCGACGGGAGCTACACCTTC. Protein: CATISPLTADGSYTF.

This clonotype was seen a handful of times. The CDR3 sequence is CASSNVAGGHNEQFF. Written as DNA, the CDR3 is TGTGCCAGCAGCAACGTAGCGGGGGGCCATAATGAGCAGTTCTTC. The chain has TRBV6-5 and TRBJ2-1, with TRBD2 matching 10 bases. CDR1 and CDR2 from the germline V gene are MNHEY and SVGAGI. The CDR3 sequence is 15 residues long. J was trimmed by 7 bases and V by 6 bases; bases with no gene match: 9.

The chain recombines TRBV6-5 with TRBJ1-4; the match to TRBD1 covers 7 bases. This CDR3 region has 16 residues. V shed 0 bases, J shed 0 bases, and the junction held 1 base outside the gene matches. Germline V lookup: CDR1 MNHEY, CDR2 SVGAGI. The CDR3 loop reads CASSYSRGATNEKLFF. CDR3 DNA sequence: TGTGCCAGCAGTTACTCCAGGGGGGCAACTAATGAAAAACTGTTTTTT.

This clonotype was counted a few times. The genes are TRBV12-3 or TRBV12-4 and TRBJ1-5, with D hard to call. The CDR3 extends over 12 amino acids. V shed 5 bases and J shed 9 bases, with 11 bases lying between them. CDR3 coding DNA: TGTGCCAGCAGTCCTCTTTTTCGGCCCCAGCATTTT. It is translated as CASSPLFRPQHF.

The chain uses TRBV6-5 and TRBJ2-7; 8 bases line up with TRBD2. The V gene end was trimmed by 5 bases and the J gene end by 2 bases; junction bases not matched to a gene: 8. Germline V gives CDR1 MNHEY, CDR2 SVGAGI. The CDR3 is made up of 15 amino acids. The CDR3 nucleotides read TGTGCCAGCAGTCTCCGGGGGGGCACCACCTACGAGCAGTACTTC. Its translation is CASSLRGGTTYEQYF.